The 6 T cell receptor beta chains below come from one sample, sequenced in a study of blood T cell repertoires in COVID-19. The method was immunoSEQ multiplex PCR; TCRdb's version includes in-frame clones alone and lacks a portion of them. The profile shows roughly 60,000 clones, roughly two thirds of them singletons. The sample consisted of peripheral blood. The receptors come from a woman in her 70s with COVID-19, enrolled during active disease.

This clone was seen once. The rearrangement uses TRBV13 and TRBJ1-2; 7 nucleotides line up with TRBD1. CDR1 is PRHDT, CDR2 FYEKMQ, per germline (reference sequence). J was trimmed by 1 base and V by 2 bases; bases with no gene match: 13. The CDR3 covers 18 residues. The CDR3 is CASSLFGRGPPYNYGYTF. CDR3 in DNA: TGTGCCAGCAGCTTATTTGGTAGGGGGCCCCCCTATAACTATGGCTACACCTTC. The variable domain in full, completed from reference TRBV13 and TRBJ1-2, reads AAGVIQSPRHLIKEKRETATLKCYPIPRHDTVYWYQQGPGQDPQFLISFYEKMQSDKGSIPDRFSAQQFSDYHSELNMSSLELGDSALYFCASSLFGRGPPYNYGYTFGSGTRLTVV.

DNA of the CDR3: TGTGCCAGCAGCCACGGCGGACAGATATCCTACGAGCAGTACGTC. This gives the protein CASSHGGQISYEQYV. V is TRBV11-3 and J is TRBJ2-7, with D possibly being TRBD1 (6 bases). This CDR3 contains 15 residues. Germline-derived CDR1 and CDR2 are SGHNT and YENEEA. V was clipped by 5 bases and J by 1 base, with 15 bases between them.

V and J are TRBV7-2 and TRBJ2-7, with 14 bases aligning to TRBD2. V gave up 2 bases and J gave up 5 bases; unmatched junction bases: 8. The CDR3 is made up of 17 amino acids. Germline CDR1 is SGHTA and CDR2 is FQGNSA. CDR3 loop: CASSLYRLAGGRNEQYF. In DNA form, the CDR3 reads TGTGCCAGCAGCTTATATAGACTAGCGGGGGGGCGGAACGAGCAGTACTTC.

This clone was seen just once. The chain combines TRBV19 with TRBJ1-1; no firm D call. V was clipped by 6 bases and J by 7 bases, with 9 bases between them. This CDR3 has 11 residues. Germline CDR1 is LNHDA and CDR2 is SQIVND (reference sequence). CDR3 DNA sequence: TGTGCCAGTAGCCTCTTCGGTGAAGCTTTCTTT. This encodes CASSLFGEAFF.

The chain uses TRBV21-1 and TRBJ2-6; the tabulated D call, TRBD1, remains unverified against the DNA. TRBV21-1 is annotated as a pseudogene. The CDR3 consists of 21 residues. The CDR3 reads CASSAQKGQGHPTSGANVLTF. DNA for the CDR3: TGTGCCAGCAGCGCCCAAAAGGGGCAGGGCCATCCCACGTCTGGGGCCAACGTCCTGACTTTC.

V and J are TRBV3-1 (or the pseudogene TRBV3-2) and TRBJ2-1; weak D call: TRBD1 (6 bases). The CDR3 covers 17 residues. Germline lookup yields CDR1 LGHDT and CDR2 YNNKEL (reference sequence). With 2 bases removed from V and 6 bases from J, the gap between germline ends came to 20 bases. CDR3 DNA sequence: TGTGCCAGCAGCCAACAATTCGGGACCCTCAGGGGCAATGAGCAGTTCTTC. The encoded protein is CASSQQFGTLRGNEQFF.